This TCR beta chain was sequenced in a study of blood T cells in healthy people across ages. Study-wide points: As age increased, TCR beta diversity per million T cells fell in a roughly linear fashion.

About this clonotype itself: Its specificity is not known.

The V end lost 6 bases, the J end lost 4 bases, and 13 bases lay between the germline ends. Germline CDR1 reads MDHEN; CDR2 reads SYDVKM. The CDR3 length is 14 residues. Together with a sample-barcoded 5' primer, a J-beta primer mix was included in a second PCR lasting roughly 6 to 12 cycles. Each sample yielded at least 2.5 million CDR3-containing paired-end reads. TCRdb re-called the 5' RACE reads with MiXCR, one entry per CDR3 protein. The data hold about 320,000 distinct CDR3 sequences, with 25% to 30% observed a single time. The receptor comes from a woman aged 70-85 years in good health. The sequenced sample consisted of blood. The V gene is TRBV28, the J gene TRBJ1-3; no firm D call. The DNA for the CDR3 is TGTGCCAGCAGCCCTCGGGCACTCGGAAACACCATATATTTT. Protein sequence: CASSPRALGNTIYF.